This TCR beta chain stems from a study of blood T cell repertoires in COVID-19. Study at large: Samples came from the United States, Italy and Spain, spanning acute and convalescent COVID-19. T cells, B-cell-depleted T cells, or PBMCs provided the cDNA or gDNA that served as material.

How the authors handled the data: Amplification of reference gene primers provided the estimated nucleated cell counts. Assay used: immunoSEQ multiplex PCR; TCRdb lists only in-frame clones, some missing. That table gives V, J and clone size, and the DNA gave D and trimming. The sample records 250,000 to 300,000 clones, 89% being singletons. Losses at the gene ends were 5 bases for V and 0 bases for J; bases not matched to a gene: 0. Germline V gene data show CDR1 as SQVTM and CDR2 as ANQGSEA. The CDR3 runs 12 residues. V usage is TRBV29-1 and J usage is TRBJ1-1; 7 bases align to TRBD1. The sequenced sample consisted of peripheral blood. The sequence was collected from a woman aged 60-70 years with acute or convalescent COVID-19. CDR3 nucleotides: TGCAGCGTTACAGGGGTGAACACTGAAGCTTTCTTT. Protein product: CSVTGVNTEAFF.